This TCR beta chain appears in the sequencing data of a study of cytomegalovirus exposure and HLA in healthy donors (dated by TCRdb to between 2016 and 2019). For the wider study: In an earlier analysis of under 750 of the donors, around 290 Gb of sequence data and 100 million or so unique TCR beta sequences from about 179 million T cells were reported. Among the approximately 420 genotyped donors, around 81% belonged to the genetic ancestry cluster associated with self-reported Caucasian donors. An early release covering roughly 640 HLA-typed donors comprised 250 to 350 gigabases of sequencing data and some 79 million unique TCR sequences. Among around 400 genotyped donors of the cohort, an average of approximately 250,000 unique TCR beta nucleotide sequences were sequenced per donor, about a sixth of them non-productive. The study combined high-throughput TCR immunosequencing, statistical association of individual TCRs with disease status, and machine learning to predict cytomegalovirus infection status. Class I and class II HLA loci were covered by the typing at four-digit resolution. In a later analysis, previously published TCR beta repertoires from several hundred donors were re-analyzed and high-resolution HLA genotyping was added so that TCR occurrence patterns could be studied. An earlier analysis of some 600 of the donors applied high-throughput TCR beta sequencing to assess whether each TCR beta V gene segment acted as functional or pseudogenic. The study aimed to test whether signatures of past pathogen exposure could be identified by cataloging public T cell receptors. A few DR-DQ haplotypes were handled as single units for association and clustering because linkage in the cohort was strong. Donor age, sex, ethnicity and CMV serostatus were compiled alongside the repertoire data. The number of typed donors differed by locus: roughly 629-640 for A, B, C, DRB1 and DQB1; 500 to 550 for DQA1; 606 for DPA1; and around 490 for DPB1. Every repertoire in the discovery cohort had been generated on one and the same sequencing platform. In the later analysis, no new phenotypic data were used to find candidate immune exposures; instead, reliance was placed on TCR beta sequences and their occurrence across donors. Using immunosequencing, the study profiled T cell repertoires from approximately 700 subjects and related those repertoires to cytomegalovirus serostatus. A later genetic analysis took genome-wide SNP genotypes for 398 of the 666 donors and used that subset as a discovery cohort. Along with the roughly 670-subject first cohort, a separate validation cohort of over a hundred different subjects was used.

The study at large found these results: At a false discovery rate of 0.05, a later analysis linked 16,951 TCR beta sequences to specific HLA alleles. When HLA alleles, especially DR and DQ, strongly co-occurred, attributing TCR associations to individual alleles was difficult. According to the authors, the approach could potentially be generalized to other disease states and immunological phenotypes. Broadly in line with IMGT annotations, most TCR beta V segments showed up in productive rearrangements about 90% or about 30% of the time in an earlier analysis of around 550 of the donors. Linkage disequilibrium might explain the correlated functional status among segregating V segments, but an unknown experimental factor could not be ruled out. In a later analysis, most CMV-associated TCR beta chains were found to appear HLA-restricted, with HLA associations seemingly driven largely by CMV exposure. In a later analysis, several top co-occurrence clusters were reported to appear linked to parvovirus B19, influenza, CMV and Epstein-Barr virus. In both the original and validation cohorts, the classifier was reported to diagnose cytomegalovirus status with high specificity and sensitivity. Presence/absence analyses assumed roughly uniform sequencing depth across donors, an assumption that may not hold. For the cohort, immune exposure information was limited to CMV serostatus. In a later genetic analysis, a missense DCLRE1C variant was associated with V-gene and J-gene trimming of TCR beta chains, and the association was replicated in an independent cohort. A cluster of highly shared sequence variants was judged likely to be a technical artifact of the sequencing pipeline. Because HLA typing was unavailable for some donors at each locus, only the typed subset was used in association tests. In a later genetic analysis, fewer N-insertions in productive TCRs were reported among donors in an Asian-associated ancestry cluster than the roughly 700-donor mean. The 87-base-pair reads could not distinguish some IMGT-functional V segments, including TRBV6-2 and TRBV6-3, so those segments were excluded. In the study, around 160 TCR beta chains were listed as associated with cytomegalovirus. A later analysis found that HLA-associated TCR beta chains were more clonally expanded and had lower generation probabilities than equally common non-associated chains. A further reported finding was that TCR beta sequences accurately predicted the HLA-A and HLA-B alleles for most subjects in the first cohort. The cohort was sequenced for TCR beta chains only, and without alpha or paired-chain data the features that could be detected were limited. A few of the identified cytomegalovirus-associated TCR beta chains were confirmed in vitro to be specific for cytomegalovirus antigens. Because counts were too low, 15 to 20 rarely observed V segments, including chromosome 9 orphons, were excluded from the earlier analysis of 500 to 700 of the donors. A later analysis found that TCR association rates varied across HLA loci, with DRB1 alleles showing the most associated TCRs and HLA-C alleles the fewest. While some public TCRs were present in many individuals, most TCR sequences turned up only very rarely across donors.

From the cysteine up to the phenylalanine, the CDR3 has a length of 16 residues. Only CDR3 DNA remains: 48 bases, in frame from the first base. Trimming takes 3 bases off V and 4 bases off J; junction bases not matched to a gene: 9. Taken from the germline V gene (reference sequence), the CDR1 and CDR2 loops are GTSNPN and SVGIG. Library method: the immunoSEQ multiplex PCR assay. For the multiplex PCR, a mixture combining 60 forward primers for TCR Vbeta segments and 13 reverse primers for TCR Jbeta segments was used. The CDR3 region of rearranged TCR beta genes was amplified from genomic DNA with a multiplex PCR assay. The Illumina HiSeq System was used to sequence the amplified TCR beta libraries as 87-base-pair reads. On the study's bioinformatics: Across the 500 to 850 repertoires, a later analysis counted roughly 77 million unique TCR beta chains, approximately 10 million of which were shared by at least two donors. To remove PCR and sequencing errors, raw reads were error-corrected and collapsed into unique sequences using a nearest-neighbor algorithm that merged closely related sequences. V, D and J gene segments were assigned by aligning CDR3 sequences to IMGT reference sequences. Each retained sequence needed at least a six-nucleotide match to both a V gene segment and a J gene segment. A rearrangement counted as productive if the CDR3 had no stop codons and remained in frame with V and J, and every other rearrangement counted as non-productive. Following IMGT convention, CDR3 was defined as the stretch from the second conserved V-encoded cysteine to the conserved J-encoded phenylalanine. Sequences without an unambiguous match to a single V gene segment were excluded from the earlier analysis of several hundred of the donors. An earlier analysis of several hundred of the donors called V segments functional above 56.7% productive rearrangements and segregating when the between-donor standard deviation exceeded 5%. A statistical classification framework was built to diagnose cytomegalovirus status from the catalog of TCR beta chain sequences. In a later analysis, V and J genes were assigned by comparing TCR nucleotide sequences against IMGT/GENE-DB human TR gene sequences. A later analysis assigned CDR3 sequences and most-parsimonious VDJ recombination scenarios with the TCRdist pipeline. In a later analysis, every TCR beta chain was defined by the combination of its CDR3 amino acid sequence and its V-gene family, and reads without a unique V-gene family were dropped. A later analysis removed several hundred highly shared, low-generation-probability nucleotide sequences to deal with suspected cross-contamination and a sequencing artifact. A later analysis calculated a clonal expansion index for each public chain from normalized within-repertoire ranks of inferred template counts. A later analysis computed generation probabilities with a VDJ recombination model fitted to out-of-frame rearrangements, and checked the results against IGoR. In a later analysis, hypergeometric tests were used to score TCR-TCR, TCR-HLA and TCR-CMV co-occurrence, with a repertoire-size bias correction applied to TCR pairs. A later analysis estimated false discovery rates by permuting HLA or CMV assignments 20 times. In a later analysis, co-occurring TCRs were grouped using DBSCAN, and TCRdist sequence similarity was added for clustering within HLA-allele-positive subsets. For co-occurrence clustering, repertoires with fewer than 30,000 or more than 120,000 public chains were excluded, along with 5 or 6 repertoires with anomalous nucleotide sharing. In TCRdb, the immuneACCESS table is reduced to in-frame sequences with V and J assigned. These tables do not hold every clone; where another copy was compared, an unresolved V gene accounts for under half, and the others remain unexplained. V and J calls and clone size follow that table, whereas D and trimming were derived from the DNA. The sample table shows 96,000 or so clones, and roughly 74% are seen once. Around 14% of the sample goes to the ten largest clones.

In total, approximately 690 healthy bone marrow donors made up the cohort. At the time of sampling, all cohort members were nominally healthy, though unrecorded immune exposures were likely present. The donor was CMV seropositive and was included in the group of some 290 seropositive cohort members. Every donor gave a peripheral blood sample, and the peripheral blood mononuclear cells from that sample were used for TCR beta sequencing. The Qiagen DNeasy Blood Extraction Kit was used to extract genomic DNA from the blood cell samples. On this clone: Its cognate antigen has yet to be identified. No per-base quality is available; no much larger clone lies one base away.

Sequenced input: PBMCs. In this chain, TRBV30 is recombined with TRBJ2-7; TRBD2 agrees with 13 junctional bases. This sequence originates from a woman between 65 and 79 years old in good health and CMV-seropositive. The DNA is as follows: TGTGCCTGGAGGAGGGGACTAGCGGGAAAAAGGTACGAGCAGTACTTC. It specifies CAWRRGLAGKRYEQYF. The full variable domain, completed from the reference TRBV30 and TRBJ2-7 proteins outside the CDR3, reads SQTIHQWPATLVQPVGSPLSLECTVEGTSNPNLYWYRQAAGRGLQLLFYSVGIGQISSEVPQNLSASRPQDRQFILSSKKLLLSDSGFYLCAWRRGLAGKRYEQYFGPGTRLTVT.